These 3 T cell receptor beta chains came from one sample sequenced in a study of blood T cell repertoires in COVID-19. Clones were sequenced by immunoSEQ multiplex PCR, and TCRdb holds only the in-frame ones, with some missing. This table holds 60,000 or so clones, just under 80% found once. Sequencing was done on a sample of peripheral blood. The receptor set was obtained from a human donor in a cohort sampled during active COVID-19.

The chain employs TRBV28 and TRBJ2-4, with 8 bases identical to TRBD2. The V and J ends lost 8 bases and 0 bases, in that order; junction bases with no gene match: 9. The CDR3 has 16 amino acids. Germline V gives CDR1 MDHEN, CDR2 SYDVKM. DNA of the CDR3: TGTGCCAGCGGCTACCGGGGGGGGATAGCCAAAAACATTCAGTACTTC. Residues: CASGYRGGIAKNIQYF. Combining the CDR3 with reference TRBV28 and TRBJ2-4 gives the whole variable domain DVKVTQSSRYLVKRTGEKVFLECVQDMDHENMFWYRQDPGLGLRLIYFSYDVKMKEKGDIPEGYSVSREKKERFSLILESASTNQTSMYLCASGYRGGIAKNIQYFGAGTRLSVL.

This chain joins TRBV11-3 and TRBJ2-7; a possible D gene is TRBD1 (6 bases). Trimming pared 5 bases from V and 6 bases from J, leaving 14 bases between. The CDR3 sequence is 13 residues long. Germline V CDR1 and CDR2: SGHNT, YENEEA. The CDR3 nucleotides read TGTGCCAGCAGCCCCATGGTGGGGGCCGAGCAGTACTTC. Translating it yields CASSPMVGAEQYF.

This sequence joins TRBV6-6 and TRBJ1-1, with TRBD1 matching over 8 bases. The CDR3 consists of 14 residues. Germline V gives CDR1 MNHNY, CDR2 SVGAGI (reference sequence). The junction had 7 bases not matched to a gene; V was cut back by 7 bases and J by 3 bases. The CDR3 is CASKKTGADTEAFF. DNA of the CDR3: TGTGCCAGCAAAAAGACAGGGGCGGACACTGAAGCTTTCTTT.